A single sample gave rise to the 8 T cell receptor beta chains below, sequenced in a study of T cells in Graves' hyperthyroidism and ophthalmopathy (dated by TCRdb to between 2018 and 2021). Library construction relied on multiplex PCR. Sequencing was performed on an Illumina HiSeq 2000. The TCR beta CDR3 regions were amplified from RNA transcripts. For the first round of RT-PCR on the TCR CDR3, the HTBI primer set was used together with the Qiagen OneStep RT-PCR kit. TCRdb applied fastp at Q25 and MiXCR to the public reads, then kept only in-frame beta chains. Duplicate CDR3 protein sequences are folded into a single record with the most common DNA and genes. The table for this sample lists more than 500,000 distinct CDR3 sequences; around 15% of them were counted only once. The ten most abundant clones make up about 29% of the sample. Sequencing input: blood. Every receptor here comes from a woman in her twenties or thirties with Graves' ophthalmopathy.

The chain couples TRBV20-1 to TRBJ1-2; D is unresolved. Germline assignment: CDR1 DFQATT and CDR2 SNEGSKA (reference sequence). The CDR3 length is 17 residues. Trimming left V 5 bases short and J 3 bases short, with 25 bases between. In nucleotides, the CDR3 is TGCAGTGCTGGAAAGGGCGGGGAGGTATTTCACTACTATGGCTACACCTTC. Translation: CSAGKGGEVFHYYGYTF.

This clonotype was observed at least ten times. The rearrangement links TRBV2 to TRBJ2-5; tentatively, D is TRBD1 (5 bases). This CDR3 spans 13 amino acids. The V end lost 7 bases, the J end lost 2 bases, and 11 bases lay between the germline ends. Germline values: CDR1 SNHLY, CDR2 FYNNEI. CDR3 region: CASMARAQETQYF. DNA for the CDR3: TGTGCCAGCATGGCCAGGGCTCAAGAGACCCAGTACTTC.

This clonotype was seen repeatedly, ten times or more. V gene TRBV5-1 combines with J gene TRBJ2-1; 12 positions match TRBD1. This CDR3 has 17 amino acids. Trimming at V came to 0 bases and at J to 4 bases, leaving 5 bases not matched to a gene. Germline V gives CDR1 SGHRS, CDR2 YFSETQ. CDR3 residues: CASSLAGTGGLYNEQFF. CDR3 coding DNA: TGCGCCAGCAGCTTGGCCGGGACAGGGGGCCTATACAATGAGCAGTTCTTC.

About this clonotype: A single base separates this from a much larger clone, so it may be a read error. The chain employs TRBV13 and TRBJ2-7; a possible D gene is TRBD2 (6 bases). Trimming pared 8 bases from V and 7 bases from J, leaving 18 bases between. The CDR3 extends over 13 amino acids. Germline values: CDR1 PRHDT, CDR2 FYEKMQ (reference sequence). This CDR3 is CASPPGTEREQYF. The DNA for the CDR3 is TGTGCCAGCCCACCCGGGACTGAGAGAGAGCAGTACTTC.

This clonotype was counted many times. CDR3 residues: CASSPLGGGSYEQYF. The CDR3 DNA reads TGCGCCAGCAGCCCCCTTGGAGGTGGCTCCTACGAGCAGTACTTC. The rearrangement links TRBV5-1 to TRBJ2-7; TRBD2 might be the D (5 bases). The CDR3 is 15 residues long. Trimming stripped 4 bases from V and 0 bases from J, with 14 bases between. The germline V gene encodes CDR1 SGHRS and CDR2 YFSETQ.

This chain joins TRBV20-1 and TRBJ2-7; D is uncertain. The V gene's germline CDR1 is DFQATT and CDR2 SNEGSKA (reference sequence). Trimming left V 1 base short and J 0 bases short, with 19 bases between. The CDR3 totals 17 residues. CDR3 in DNA: TGCAGTGCTAGAGGTAGTAAGATTGGCGTGAGCTCCTACGAGCAGTACTTC. Translating it yields CSARGSKIGVSSYEQYF.

This clonotype appeared many times. This chain links TRBV20-1 with TRBJ2-7; a weak D match, TRBD2 (6 bases). CDR1 and CDR2 from the germline V gene are DFQATT and SNEGSKA (reference sequence). With 0 bases removed from V and 7 bases from J, the gap between germline ends came to 25 bases. The CDR3 sequence is 17 residues long. The CDR3 loop reads CSAREFLRDSLSGEQYF. The CDR3 DNA follows: TGCAGTGCTAGAGAGTTCCTCCGGGACTCCCTCTCGGGGGAGCAGTACTTC.

This clonotype was observed a few times. With a much larger clone just one base away, this may be a read error. The rearrangement uses TRBV5-1 and TRBJ2-1; TRBD1 might be the D (5 bases). The length of the CDR3 is 13 residues. Germline lookup yields CDR1 SGHRS and CDR2 YFSETQ. In DNA form, the CDR3 reads TGCGTCAGCAGCTCGATTCAGGGCAATGAGCAGTTCTTC. The encoded protein is CVSSSIQGNEQFF.